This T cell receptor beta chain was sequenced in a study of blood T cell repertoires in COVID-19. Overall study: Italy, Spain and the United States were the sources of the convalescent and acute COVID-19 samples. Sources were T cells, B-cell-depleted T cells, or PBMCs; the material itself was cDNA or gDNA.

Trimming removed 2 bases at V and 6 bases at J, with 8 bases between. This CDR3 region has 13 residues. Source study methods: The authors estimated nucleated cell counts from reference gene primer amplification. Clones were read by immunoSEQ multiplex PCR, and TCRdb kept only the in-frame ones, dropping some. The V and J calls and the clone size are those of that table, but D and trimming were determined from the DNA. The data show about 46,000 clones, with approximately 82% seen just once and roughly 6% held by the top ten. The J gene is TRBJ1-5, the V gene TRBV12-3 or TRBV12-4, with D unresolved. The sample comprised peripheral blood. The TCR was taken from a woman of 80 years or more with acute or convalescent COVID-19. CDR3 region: CASSLTRFQPQHF. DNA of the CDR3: TGTGCCAGCAGTTTAACTAGGTTTCAGCCCCAGCATTTT.